This T cell receptor (beta chain) emerged from a study of T cell changes during pregnancy in multiple sclerosis. Libraries were prepared by immunoSEQ multiplex PCR; TCRdb keeps only in-frame clonotypes and omits some of them. The profile shows about 36,000 clones, 93% of them singletons. The starting material was CD4+ T cells from peripheral blood mononuclear cells, obtained in the first trimester of pregnancy. The sequence came from a female donor with multiple sclerosis, enrolled in a pregnancy study.

DNA of the CDR3: TGCGCCAGCAGCTTACAGGGGGCAGGAAACACTGAAGCTTTCTTT. This gives the protein CASSLQGAGNTEAFF. V gene TRBV5-1 combines with J gene TRBJ1-1; 9 nucleotides agree with TRBD1. Germline CDR1 and CDR2: SGHRS and YFSETQ. V gave up 2 bases and J gave up 2 bases; unmatched junction bases: 4. The CDR3 sequence is 15 residues long.